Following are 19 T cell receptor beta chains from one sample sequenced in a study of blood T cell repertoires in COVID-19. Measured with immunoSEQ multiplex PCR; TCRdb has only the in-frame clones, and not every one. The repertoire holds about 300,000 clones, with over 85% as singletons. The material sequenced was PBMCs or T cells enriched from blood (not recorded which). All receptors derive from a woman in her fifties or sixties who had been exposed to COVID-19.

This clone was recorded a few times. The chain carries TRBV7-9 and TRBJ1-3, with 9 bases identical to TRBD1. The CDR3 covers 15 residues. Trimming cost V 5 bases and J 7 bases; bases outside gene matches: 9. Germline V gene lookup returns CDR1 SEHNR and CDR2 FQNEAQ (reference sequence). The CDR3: CASSEQGAVSNTIYF. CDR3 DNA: TGTGCCAGCAGCGAACAGGGGGCGGTTTCGAACACCATATATTTT.

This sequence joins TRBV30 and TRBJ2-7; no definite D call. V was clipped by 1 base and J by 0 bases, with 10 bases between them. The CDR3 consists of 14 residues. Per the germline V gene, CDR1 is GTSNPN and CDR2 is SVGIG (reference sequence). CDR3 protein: CAWSADRSSYEQYF. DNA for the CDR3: TGTGCCTGGAGTGCAGATAGGAGCTCCTACGAGCAGTACTTC.

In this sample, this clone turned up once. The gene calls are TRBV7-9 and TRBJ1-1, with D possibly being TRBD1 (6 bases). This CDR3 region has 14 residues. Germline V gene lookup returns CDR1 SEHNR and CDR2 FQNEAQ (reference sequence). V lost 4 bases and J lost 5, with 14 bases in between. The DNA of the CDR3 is TGTGCCAGCAGCTCGCAGGGGCTTGTAACTGAAGCTTTCTTT. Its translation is CASSSQGLVTEAFF.

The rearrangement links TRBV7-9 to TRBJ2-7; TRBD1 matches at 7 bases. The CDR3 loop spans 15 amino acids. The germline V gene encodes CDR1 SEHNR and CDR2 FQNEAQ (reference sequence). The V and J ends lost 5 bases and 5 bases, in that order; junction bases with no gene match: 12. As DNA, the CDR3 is TGTGCCAGCAGCCCTACCCCGGACAGGCTAAACGAGCAGTACTTC. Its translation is CASSPTPDRLNEQYF.

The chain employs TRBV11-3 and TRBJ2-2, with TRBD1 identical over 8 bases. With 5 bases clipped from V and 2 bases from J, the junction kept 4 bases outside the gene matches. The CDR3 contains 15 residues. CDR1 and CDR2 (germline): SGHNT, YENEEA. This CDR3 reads CASSPDRANTGELFF. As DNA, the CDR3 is TGTGCCAGCAGCCCGGACAGGGCAAACACCGGGGAGCTGTTTTTT.

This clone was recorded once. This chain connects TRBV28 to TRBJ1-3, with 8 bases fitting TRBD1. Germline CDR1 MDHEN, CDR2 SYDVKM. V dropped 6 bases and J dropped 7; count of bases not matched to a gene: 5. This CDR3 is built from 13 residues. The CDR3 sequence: CASSRTGLNTIYF. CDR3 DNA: TGTGCCAGCAGCAGGACAGGGTTGAACACCATATATTTT.

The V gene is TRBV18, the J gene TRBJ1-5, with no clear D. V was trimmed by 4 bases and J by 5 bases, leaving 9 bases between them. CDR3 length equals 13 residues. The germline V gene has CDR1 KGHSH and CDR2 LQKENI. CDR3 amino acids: CASSRTRDQPQHF. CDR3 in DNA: TGTGCCAGCTCACGCACGAGAGATCAGCCCCAGCATTTT.

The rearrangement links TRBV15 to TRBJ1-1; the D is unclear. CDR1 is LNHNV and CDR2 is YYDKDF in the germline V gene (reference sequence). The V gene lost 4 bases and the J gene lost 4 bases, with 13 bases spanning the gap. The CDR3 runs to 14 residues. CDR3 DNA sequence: TGTGCCACCAGCACCTACGAGAAGTTCACTGAAGCTTTCTTT. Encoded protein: CATSTYEKFTEAFF.

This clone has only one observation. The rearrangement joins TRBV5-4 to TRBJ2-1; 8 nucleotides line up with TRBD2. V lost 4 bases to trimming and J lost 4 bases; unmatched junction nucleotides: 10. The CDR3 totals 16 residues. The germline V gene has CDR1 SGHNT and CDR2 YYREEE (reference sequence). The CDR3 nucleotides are TGTGCCAGCAGCCGACCGGGGGGGCCTACTTACAATGAGCAGTTCTTC. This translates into CASSRPGGPTYNEQFF.

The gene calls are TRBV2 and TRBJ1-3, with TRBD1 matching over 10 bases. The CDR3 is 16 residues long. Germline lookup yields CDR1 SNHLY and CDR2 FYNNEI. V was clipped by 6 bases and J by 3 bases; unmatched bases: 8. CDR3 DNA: TGTGCCAGCAGCGACGCCCGGACAGGGGGTGGAAACACCATATATTTT. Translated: CASSDARTGGGNTIYF.

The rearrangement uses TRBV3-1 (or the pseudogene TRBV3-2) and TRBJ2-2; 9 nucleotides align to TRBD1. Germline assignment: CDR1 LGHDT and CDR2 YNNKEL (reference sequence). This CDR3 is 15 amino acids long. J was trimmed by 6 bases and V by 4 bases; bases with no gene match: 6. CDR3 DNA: TGTGCCAGCAGCCTTATGACAGGGGGAGCCGGGGAGCTGTTTTTT. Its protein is CASSLMTGGAGELFF.

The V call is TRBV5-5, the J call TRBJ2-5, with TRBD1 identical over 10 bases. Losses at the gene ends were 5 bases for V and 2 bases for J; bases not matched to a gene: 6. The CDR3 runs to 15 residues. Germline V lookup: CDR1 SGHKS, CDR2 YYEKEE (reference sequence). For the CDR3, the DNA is TGTGCCAGCAGACCCTTGGGACAGGGGCAAGAGACCCAGTACTTC. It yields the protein CASRPLGQGQETQYF. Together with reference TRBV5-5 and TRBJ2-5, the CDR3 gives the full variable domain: DAGVTQSPTHLIKTRGQQVTLRCSPISGHKSVSWYQQVLGQGPQFIFQYYEKEERGRGNFPDRFSARQFPNYSSELNVNALLLGDSALYLCASRPLGQGQETQYFGPGTRLLVL.

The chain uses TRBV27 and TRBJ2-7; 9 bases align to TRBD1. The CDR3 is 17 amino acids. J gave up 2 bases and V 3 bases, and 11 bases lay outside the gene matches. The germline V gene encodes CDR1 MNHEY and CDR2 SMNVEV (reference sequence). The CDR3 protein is CASSLSGSWDRAYEQYF. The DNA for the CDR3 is TGTGCCAGCAGTTTGTCAGGTTCTTGGGACAGGGCCTACGAGCAGTACTTC.

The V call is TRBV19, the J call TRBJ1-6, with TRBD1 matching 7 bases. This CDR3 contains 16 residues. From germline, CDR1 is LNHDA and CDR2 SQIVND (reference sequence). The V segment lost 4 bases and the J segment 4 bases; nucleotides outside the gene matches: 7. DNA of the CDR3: TGTGCCAGTAGTACGAACAGGGGCGGGTATAATTCACCCCTCCACTTT. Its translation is CASSTNRGGYNSPLHF.

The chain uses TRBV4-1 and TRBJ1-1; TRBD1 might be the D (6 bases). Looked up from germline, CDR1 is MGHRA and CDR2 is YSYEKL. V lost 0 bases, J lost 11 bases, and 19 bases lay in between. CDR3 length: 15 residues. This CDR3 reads CASSQEGHNRELAFF. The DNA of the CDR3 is TGCGCCAGCAGCCAAGAGGGTCACAACAGGGAGTTGGCTTTCTTT.

DNA of the CDR3: TGTGCCAGCATCGGGTCAGGGTACTACGAGCAGTACTTC. Amino acids: CASIGSGYYEQYF. The chain is built from TRBV28 and TRBJ2-7; TRBD1 is a possible D gene (5 bases). Between the trimmed V and J ends, which lost 7 bases and 3 bases, there was a span of 13 bases. This CDR3 contains 13 residues. CDR1 MDHEN and CDR2 SYDVKM come from the germline V gene.

As DNA, the CDR3 is TGTGCCAGCAGTGGCGGGGGTCGAGAAAAACTGTTTTTT. Its protein is CASSGGGREKLFF. The chain uses TRBV2 and TRBJ1-4; TRBD1 is a possible D gene (5 bases). Per germline, CDR1 SNHLY and CDR2 FYNNEI. V was pared by 4 bases and J by 8 bases, with 11 bases between. The CDR3 has 13 amino acids.

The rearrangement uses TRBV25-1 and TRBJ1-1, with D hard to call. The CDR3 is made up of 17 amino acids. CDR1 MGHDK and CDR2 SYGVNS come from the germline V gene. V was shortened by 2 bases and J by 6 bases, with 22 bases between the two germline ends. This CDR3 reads CASSEREVVSRSPEAFF. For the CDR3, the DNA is TGTGCCAGCAGTGAAAGGGAGGTGGTCAGTAGGAGTCCTGAAGCTTTCTTT.

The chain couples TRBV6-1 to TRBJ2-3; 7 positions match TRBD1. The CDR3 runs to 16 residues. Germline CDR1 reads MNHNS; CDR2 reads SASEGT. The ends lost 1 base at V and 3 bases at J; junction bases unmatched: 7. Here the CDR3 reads CASSEDKGAGTDTQYF. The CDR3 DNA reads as TGTGCCAGCAGTGAAGACAAGGGGGCAGGGACAGATACGCAGTATTTT.